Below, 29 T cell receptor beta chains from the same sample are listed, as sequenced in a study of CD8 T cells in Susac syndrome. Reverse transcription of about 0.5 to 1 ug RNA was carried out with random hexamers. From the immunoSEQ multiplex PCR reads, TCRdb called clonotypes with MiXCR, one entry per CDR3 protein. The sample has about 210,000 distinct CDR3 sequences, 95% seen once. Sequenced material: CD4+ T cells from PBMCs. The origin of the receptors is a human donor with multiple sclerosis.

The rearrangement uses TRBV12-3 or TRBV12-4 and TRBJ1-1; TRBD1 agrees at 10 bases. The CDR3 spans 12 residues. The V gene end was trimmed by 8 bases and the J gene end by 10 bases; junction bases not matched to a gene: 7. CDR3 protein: CASSGQGVVAFF. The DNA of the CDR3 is TGTGCCAGCTCCGGACAGGGGGTCGTAGCTTTCTTT.

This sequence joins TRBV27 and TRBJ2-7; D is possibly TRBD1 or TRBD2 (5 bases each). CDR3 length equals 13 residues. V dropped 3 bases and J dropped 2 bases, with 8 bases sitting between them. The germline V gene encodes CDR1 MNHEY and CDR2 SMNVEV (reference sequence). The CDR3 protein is CASSFEGPYEQYF. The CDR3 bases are TGTGCCAGCAGTTTCGAGGGGCCCTACGAGCAGTACTTC.

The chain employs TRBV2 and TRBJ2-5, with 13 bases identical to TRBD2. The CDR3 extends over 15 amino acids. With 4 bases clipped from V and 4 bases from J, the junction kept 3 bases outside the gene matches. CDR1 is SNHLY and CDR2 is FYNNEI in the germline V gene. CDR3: CASSGLAGGGETQYF. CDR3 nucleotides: TGTGCCAGCAGTGGACTAGCGGGAGGAGGAGAGACCCAGTACTTC.

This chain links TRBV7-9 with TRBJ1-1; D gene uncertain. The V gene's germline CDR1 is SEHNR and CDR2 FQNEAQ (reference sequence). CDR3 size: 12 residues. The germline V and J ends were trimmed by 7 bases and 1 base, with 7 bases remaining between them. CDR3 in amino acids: CASNRQNTEAFF. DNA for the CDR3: TGTGCCAGCAACCGGCAGAACACTGAAGCTTTCTTT.

DNA for the CDR3: TGTGCCAGCAGCTTAGTACGGGGGGCTGGTGAGACCCAGTACTTC. Its translation: CASSLVRGAGETQYF. V usage is TRBV11-2 and J usage is TRBJ2-5, with D possibly being TRBD2 (7 bases). The V end was cut by 1 base, the J end by 5 bases, with 14 bases between. The germline gives CDR1 SGHAT, CDR2 FQNNGV. CDR3 length: 15 residues.

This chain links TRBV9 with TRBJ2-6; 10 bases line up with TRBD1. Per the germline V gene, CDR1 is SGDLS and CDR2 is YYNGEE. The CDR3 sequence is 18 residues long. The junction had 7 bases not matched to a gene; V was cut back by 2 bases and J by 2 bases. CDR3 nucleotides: TGTGCCAGCAGCGTCCCGCGGGACAGGGGAGCTGGGGCCAACGTCCTGACTTTC. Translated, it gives CASSVPRDRGAGANVLTF.

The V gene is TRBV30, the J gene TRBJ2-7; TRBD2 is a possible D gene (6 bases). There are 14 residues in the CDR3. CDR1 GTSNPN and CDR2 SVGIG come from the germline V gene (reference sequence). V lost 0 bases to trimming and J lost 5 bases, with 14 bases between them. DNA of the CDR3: TGTGCCTGGAGTGTATCCCTAGCGCGCGACGAGCAGTACTTC. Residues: CAWSVSLARDEQYF.

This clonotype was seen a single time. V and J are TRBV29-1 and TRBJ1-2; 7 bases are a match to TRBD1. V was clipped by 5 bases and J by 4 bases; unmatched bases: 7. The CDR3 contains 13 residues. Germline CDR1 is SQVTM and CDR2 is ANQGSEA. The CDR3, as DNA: TGCAGCGTTTACAGGGGCGAGGGCTATGGCTACACCTTC. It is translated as CSVYRGEGYGYTF.

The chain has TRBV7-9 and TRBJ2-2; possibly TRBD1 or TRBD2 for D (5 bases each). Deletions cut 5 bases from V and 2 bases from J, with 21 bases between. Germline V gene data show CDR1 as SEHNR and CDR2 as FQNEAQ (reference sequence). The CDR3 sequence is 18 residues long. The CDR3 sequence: CASSPTKGTNLNTGELFF. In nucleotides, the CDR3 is TGTGCCAGCAGCCCAACCAAAGGGACCAACCTAAACACCGGGGAGCTGTTTTTT.

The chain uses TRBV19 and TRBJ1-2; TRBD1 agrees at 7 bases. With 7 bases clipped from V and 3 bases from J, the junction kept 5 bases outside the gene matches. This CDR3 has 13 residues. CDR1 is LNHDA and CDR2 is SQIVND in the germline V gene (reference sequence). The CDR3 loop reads CASTPGQHYGYTF. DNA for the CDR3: TGTGCCAGTACCCCGGGACAGCACTATGGCTACACCTTC.

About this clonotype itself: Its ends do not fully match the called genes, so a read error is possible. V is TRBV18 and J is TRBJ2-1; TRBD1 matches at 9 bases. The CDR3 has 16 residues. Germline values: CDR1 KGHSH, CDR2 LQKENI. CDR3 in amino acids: CASSPPGTGSSNEQFF. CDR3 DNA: TGTGCCAGCTCACCACCCGGGACAGGGTCCTCCAATGAGCAGTTCTTC.

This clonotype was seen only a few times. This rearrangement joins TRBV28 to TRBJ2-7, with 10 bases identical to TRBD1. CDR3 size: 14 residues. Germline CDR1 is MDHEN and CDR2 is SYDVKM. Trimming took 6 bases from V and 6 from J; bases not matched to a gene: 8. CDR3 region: CASRPGQGRGEQYF. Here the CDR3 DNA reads TGTGCCAGCAGACCGGGACAGGGGAGAGGCGAGCAGTACTTC.

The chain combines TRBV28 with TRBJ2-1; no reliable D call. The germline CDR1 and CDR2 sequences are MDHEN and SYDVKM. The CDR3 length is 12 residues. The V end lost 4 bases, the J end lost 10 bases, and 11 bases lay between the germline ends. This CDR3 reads CASSSARAEQFF. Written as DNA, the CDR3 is TGTGCCAGCAGTTCTGCGCGAGCCGAGCAGTTCTTC.

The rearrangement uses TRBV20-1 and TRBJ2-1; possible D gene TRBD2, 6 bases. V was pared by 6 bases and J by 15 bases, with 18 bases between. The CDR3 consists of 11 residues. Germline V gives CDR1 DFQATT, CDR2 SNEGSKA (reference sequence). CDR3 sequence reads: CSAWSVGRPFF. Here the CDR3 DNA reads TGCAGTGCGTGGTCCGTCGGGAGACCGTTCTTC.

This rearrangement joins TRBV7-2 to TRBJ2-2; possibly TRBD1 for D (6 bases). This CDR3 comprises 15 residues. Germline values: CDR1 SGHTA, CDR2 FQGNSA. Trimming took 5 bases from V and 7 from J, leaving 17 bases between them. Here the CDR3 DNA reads TGTGCCAGCAGCATACAGGGAAGATCGATCGGGGAGCTGTTTTTT. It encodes CASSIQGRSIGELFF.

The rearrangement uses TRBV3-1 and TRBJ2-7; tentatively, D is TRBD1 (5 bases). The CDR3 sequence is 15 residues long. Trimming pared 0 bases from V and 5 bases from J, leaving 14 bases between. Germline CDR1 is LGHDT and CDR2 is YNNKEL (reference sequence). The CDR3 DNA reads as TGTGCCAGCAGCCAAGAACCGACAGCCGCCCACGAGCAGTACTTC. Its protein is CASSQEPTAAHEQYF.

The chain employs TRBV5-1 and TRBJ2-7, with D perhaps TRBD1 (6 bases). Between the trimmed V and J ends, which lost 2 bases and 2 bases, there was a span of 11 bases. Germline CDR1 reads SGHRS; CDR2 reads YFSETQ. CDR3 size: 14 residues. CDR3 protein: CASSFTGKAYEQYF. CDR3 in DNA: TGCGCCAGCAGCTTTACAGGGAAGGCCTACGAGCAGTACTTC.

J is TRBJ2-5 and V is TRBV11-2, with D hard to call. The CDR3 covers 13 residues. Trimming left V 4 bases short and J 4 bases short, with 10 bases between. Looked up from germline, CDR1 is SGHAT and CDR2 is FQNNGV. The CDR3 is CASSSSGPETQYF. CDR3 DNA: TGTGCCAGCAGCTCAAGTGGTCCAGAGACCCAGTACTTC. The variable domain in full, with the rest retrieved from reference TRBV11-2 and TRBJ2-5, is EAGVAQSPRYKIIEKRQSVAFWCNPISGHATLYWYQQILGQGPKLLIQFQNNGVVDDSQLPKDRFSAERLKGVDSTLKIQPAKLEDSAVYLCASSSSGPETQYFGPGTRLLVL.

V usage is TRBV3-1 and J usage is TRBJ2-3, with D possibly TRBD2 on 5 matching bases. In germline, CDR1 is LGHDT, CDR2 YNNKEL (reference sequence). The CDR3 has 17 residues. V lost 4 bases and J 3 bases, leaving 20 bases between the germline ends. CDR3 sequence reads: CASSRRATGFITDTQYF. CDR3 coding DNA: TGTGCCAGCAGCCGACGGGCCACGGGGTTCATTACAGATACGCAGTATTTT.

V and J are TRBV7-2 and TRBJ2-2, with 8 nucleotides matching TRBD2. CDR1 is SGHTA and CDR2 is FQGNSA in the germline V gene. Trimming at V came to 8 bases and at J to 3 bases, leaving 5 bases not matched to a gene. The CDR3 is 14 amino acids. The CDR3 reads CASRAGGHTGELFF. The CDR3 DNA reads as TGTGCCAGCCGGGCGGGAGGCCACACCGGGGAGCTGTTTTTT.

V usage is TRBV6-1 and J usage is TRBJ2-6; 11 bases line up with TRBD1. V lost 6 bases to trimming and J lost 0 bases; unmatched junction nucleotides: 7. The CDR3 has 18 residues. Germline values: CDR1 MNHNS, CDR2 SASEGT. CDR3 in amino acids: CASSPRTGGVSGANVLTF. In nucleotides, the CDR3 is TGTGCCAGCAGCCCCCGGACAGGGGGCGTCTCTGGGGCCAACGTCCTGACTTTC.

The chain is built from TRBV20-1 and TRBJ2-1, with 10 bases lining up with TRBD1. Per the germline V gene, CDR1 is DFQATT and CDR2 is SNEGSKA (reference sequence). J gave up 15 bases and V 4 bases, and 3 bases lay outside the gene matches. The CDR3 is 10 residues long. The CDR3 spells CSAMRQGAFF. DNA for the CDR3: TGCAGTGCTATGAGACAGGGGGCGTTCTTC.

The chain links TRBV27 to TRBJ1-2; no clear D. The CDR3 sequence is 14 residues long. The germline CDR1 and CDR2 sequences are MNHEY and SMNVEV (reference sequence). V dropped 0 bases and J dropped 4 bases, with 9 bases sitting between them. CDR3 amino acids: CASSLSAQTYGYTF. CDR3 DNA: TGTGCCAGCAGTTTATCCGCTCAAACCTATGGCTACACCTTC.

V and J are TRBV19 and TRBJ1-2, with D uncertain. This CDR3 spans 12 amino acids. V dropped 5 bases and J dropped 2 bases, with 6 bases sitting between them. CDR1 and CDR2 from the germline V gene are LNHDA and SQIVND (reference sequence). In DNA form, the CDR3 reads TGTGCCAGTAGTTCGAAGAACTATGGCTACACCTTC. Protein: CASSSKNYGYTF. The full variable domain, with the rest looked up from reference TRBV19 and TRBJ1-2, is DGGITQSPKYLFRKEGQNVTLSCEQNLNHDAMYWYRQDPGQGLRLIYYSQIVNDFQKGDIAEGYSVSREKKESFPLTVTSAQKNPTAFYLCASSSKNYGYTFGSGTRLTVV.

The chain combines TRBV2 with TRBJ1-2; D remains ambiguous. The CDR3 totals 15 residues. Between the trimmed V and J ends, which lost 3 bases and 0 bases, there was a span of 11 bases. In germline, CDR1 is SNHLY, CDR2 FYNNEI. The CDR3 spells CASSDAGEANYGYTF. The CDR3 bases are TGTGCCAGCAGTGATGCAGGAGAAGCTAACTATGGCTACACCTTC.

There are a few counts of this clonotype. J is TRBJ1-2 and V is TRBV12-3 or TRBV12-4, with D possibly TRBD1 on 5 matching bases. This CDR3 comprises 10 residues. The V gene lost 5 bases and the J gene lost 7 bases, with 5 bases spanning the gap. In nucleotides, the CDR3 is TGTGCCAGCAGTGGGGGTGGCTACACCTTC. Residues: CASSGGGYTF.

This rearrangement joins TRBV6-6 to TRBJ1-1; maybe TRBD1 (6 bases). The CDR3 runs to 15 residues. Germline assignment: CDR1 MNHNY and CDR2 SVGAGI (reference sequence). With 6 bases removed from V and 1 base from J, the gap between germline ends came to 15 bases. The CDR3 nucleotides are TGTGCCAGCAGCCCTATACAGGGATGGAACACTGAAGCTTTCTTT. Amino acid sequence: CASSPIQGWNTEAFF.

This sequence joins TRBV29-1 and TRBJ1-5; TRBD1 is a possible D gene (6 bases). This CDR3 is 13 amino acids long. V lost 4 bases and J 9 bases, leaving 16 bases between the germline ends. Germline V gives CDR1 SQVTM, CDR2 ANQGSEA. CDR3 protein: CSVGGEGGRPQHF. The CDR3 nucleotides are TGCAGCGTTGGGGGTGAGGGGGGTAGGCCCCAGCATTTT.

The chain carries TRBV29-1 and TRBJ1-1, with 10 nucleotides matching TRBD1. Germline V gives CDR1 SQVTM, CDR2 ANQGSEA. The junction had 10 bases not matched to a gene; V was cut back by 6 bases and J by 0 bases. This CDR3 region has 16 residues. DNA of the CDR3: TGCAGCGTCGGACGGGGACAGGGGAGGATGAACACTGAAGCTTTCTTT. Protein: CSVGRGQGRMNTEAFF.